This T cell receptor beta chain emerged from a study of blood T cell repertoires in COVID-19. Clones were sequenced by immunoSEQ multiplex PCR, and TCRdb holds only the in-frame ones, with some missing. The repertoire includes roughly 280,000 clones, around 89% of them detected once, and under 2.5% sits in the top ten. The germline gives CDR1 SNHLY, CDR2 FYNNEI. V was cut by 3 bases and J by 4 bases, with 12 bases left in between. The CDR3 sequence is 15 residues long. This TCR was recovered from a woman between 18 and 29 years old who had recovered from COVID-19. Specimen: PBMCs or T cells enriched from blood (not recorded which). This sequence joins TRBV2 and TRBJ1-4, with D perhaps matching TRBD1 (6 bases). CDR3 coding DNA: TGTGCCAGCAGTGAGATTTTAGGGGGTAATGAAAAACTGTTTTTT. Translation gives CASSEILGGNEKLFF.